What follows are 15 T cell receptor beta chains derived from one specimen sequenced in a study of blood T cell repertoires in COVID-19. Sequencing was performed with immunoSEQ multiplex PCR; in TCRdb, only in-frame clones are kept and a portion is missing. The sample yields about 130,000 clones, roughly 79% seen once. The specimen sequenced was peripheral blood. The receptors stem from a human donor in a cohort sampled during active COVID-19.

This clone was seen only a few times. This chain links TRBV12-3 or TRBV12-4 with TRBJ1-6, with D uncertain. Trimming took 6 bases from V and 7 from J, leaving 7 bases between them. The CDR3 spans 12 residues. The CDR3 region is CASSPLNSPLHF. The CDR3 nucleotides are TGTGCCAGCAGCCCCCTCAATTCACCCCTCCACTTT.

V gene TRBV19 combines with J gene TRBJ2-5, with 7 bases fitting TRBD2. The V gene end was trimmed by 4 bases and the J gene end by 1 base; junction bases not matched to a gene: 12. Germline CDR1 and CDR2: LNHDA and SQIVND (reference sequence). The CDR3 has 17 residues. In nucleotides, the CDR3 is TGTGCCAGTAGTACCCCCCGCCGGGCTAGCGGCCAAGAGACCCAGTACTTC. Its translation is CASSTPRRASGQETQYF. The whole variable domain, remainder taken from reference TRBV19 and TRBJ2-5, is DGGITQSPKYLFRKEGQNVTLSCEQNLNHDAMYWYRQDPGQGLRLIYYSQIVNDFQKGDIAEGYSVSREKKESFPLTVTSAQKNPTAFYLCASSTPRRASGQETQYFGPGTRLLVL.

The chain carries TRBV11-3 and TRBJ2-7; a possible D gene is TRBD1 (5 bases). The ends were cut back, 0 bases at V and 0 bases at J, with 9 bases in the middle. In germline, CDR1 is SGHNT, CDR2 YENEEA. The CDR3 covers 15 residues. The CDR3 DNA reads TGTGCCAGCAGCTTAGAGGGGCAGAACTCCTACGAGCAGTACTTC. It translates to CASSLEGQNSYEQYF.

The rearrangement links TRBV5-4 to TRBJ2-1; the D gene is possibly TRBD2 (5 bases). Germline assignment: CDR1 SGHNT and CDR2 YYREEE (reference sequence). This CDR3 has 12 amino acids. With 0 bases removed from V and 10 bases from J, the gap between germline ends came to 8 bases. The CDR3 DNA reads TGTGCCAGCAGCTTGGGGGGAGTCGAGCAGTTCTTC. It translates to CASSLGGVEQFF. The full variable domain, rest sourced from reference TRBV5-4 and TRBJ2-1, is ETGVTQSPTHLIKTRGQQVTLRCSSQSGHNTVSWYQQALGQGPQFIFQYYREEENGRGNFPPRFSGLQFPNYSSELNVNALELDDSALYLCASSLGGVEQFFGPGTRLTVL.

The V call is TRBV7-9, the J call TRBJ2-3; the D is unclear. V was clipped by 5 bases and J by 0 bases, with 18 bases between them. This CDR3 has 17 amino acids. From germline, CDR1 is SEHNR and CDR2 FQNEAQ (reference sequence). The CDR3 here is CASSPSSGSQSTDTQYF. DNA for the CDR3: TGTGCCAGCAGCCCGTCCTCCGGCTCACAGAGCACAGATACGCAGTATTTT.

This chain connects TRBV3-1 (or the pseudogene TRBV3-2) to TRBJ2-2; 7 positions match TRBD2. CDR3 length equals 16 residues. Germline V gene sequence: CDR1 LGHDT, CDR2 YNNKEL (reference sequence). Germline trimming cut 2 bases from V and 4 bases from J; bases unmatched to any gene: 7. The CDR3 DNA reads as TGTGCCAGCAGCCAATATCCAGGGAGGGGCACCGGGGAGCTGTTTTTT. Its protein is CASSQYPGRGTGELFF.

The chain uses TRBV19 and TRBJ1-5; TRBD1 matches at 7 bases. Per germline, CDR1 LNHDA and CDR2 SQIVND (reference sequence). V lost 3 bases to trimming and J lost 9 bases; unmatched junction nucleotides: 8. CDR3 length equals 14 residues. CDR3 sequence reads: CASSIPTGNWPQHF. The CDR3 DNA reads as TGTGCCAGTAGTATCCCGACAGGGAATTGGCCCCAGCATTTT.

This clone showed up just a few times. DNA of the CDR3: TGTGCCAGCAGCGTCACGGCGGGGAATGAGCAGTTCTTC. Its translation: CASSVTAGNEQFF. This rearrangement joins TRBV7-9 to TRBJ2-1; D is possibly TRBD2 (6 bases). V shed 5 bases and J shed 7 bases, with 12 bases lying between them. The germline V gene encodes CDR1 SEHNR and CDR2 FQNEAQ (reference sequence). This CDR3 has 13 amino acids. The full variable domain, in which reference TRBV7-9 and TRBJ2-1 provide the parts outside the CDR3, is DTGVSQNPRHKITKRGQNVTFRCDPISEHNRLYWYRQTLGQGPEFLTYFQNEAQLEKSRLLSDRFSAERPKGSFSTLEIQRTEQGDSAMYLCASSVTAGNEQFFGPGTRLTVL.

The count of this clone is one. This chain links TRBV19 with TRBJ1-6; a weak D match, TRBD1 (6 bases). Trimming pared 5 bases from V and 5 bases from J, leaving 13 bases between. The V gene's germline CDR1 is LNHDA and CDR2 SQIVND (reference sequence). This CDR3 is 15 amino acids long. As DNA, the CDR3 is TGTGCCAGTAGTGAAATACAGGGAGATAATTCACCCCTCCACTTT. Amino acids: CASSEIQGDNSPLHF.

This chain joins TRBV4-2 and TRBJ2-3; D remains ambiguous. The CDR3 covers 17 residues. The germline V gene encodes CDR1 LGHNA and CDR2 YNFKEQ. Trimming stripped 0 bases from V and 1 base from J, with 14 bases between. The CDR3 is CASSQERDSTGTDTQYF. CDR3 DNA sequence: TGTGCCAGCAGCCAAGAGAGAGATAGTACCGGCACAGATACGCAGTATTTT.

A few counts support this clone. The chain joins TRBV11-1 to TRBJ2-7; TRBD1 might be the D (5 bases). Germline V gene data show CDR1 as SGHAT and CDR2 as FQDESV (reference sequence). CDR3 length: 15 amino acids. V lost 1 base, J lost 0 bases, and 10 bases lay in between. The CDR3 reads CASSLEVGPSYEQYF. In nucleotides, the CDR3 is TGTGCCAGCAGCTTAGAGGTGGGGCCCTCCTACGAGCAGTACTTC. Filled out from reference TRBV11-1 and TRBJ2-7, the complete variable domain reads EAEVAQSPRYKITEKSQAVAFWCDPISGHATLYWYRQILGQGPELLVQFQDESVVDDSQLPKDRFSAERLKGVDSTLKIQPAELGDSAMYLCASSLEVGPSYEQYFGPGTRLTVT.

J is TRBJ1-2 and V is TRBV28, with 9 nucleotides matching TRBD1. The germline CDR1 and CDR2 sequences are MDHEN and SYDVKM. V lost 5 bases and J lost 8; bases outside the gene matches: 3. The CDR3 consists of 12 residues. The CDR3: CASSTTGGGYTF. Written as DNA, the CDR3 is TGTGCCAGCAGTACGACAGGGGGGGGCTACACCTTC.

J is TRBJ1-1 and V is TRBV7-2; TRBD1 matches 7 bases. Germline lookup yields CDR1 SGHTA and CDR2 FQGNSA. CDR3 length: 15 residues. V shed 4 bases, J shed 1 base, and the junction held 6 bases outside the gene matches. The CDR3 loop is CASSYRDSSNTEAFF. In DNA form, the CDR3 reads TGTGCCAGCAGCTATCGGGACAGTTCGAACACTGAAGCTTTCTTT.

The CDR3 is CATSLAGGLNEQFF. Written as DNA, the CDR3 is TGTGCCACCTCCCTAGCGGGGGGGCTCAATGAGCAGTTCTTC. The chain employs TRBV10-3 and TRBJ2-1; 12 bases line up with TRBD2. V dropped 10 bases and J dropped 6; count of bases not matched to a gene: 7. Germline V CDR1 and CDR2: ENHRY, SYGVKD. The CDR3 runs to 14 residues.

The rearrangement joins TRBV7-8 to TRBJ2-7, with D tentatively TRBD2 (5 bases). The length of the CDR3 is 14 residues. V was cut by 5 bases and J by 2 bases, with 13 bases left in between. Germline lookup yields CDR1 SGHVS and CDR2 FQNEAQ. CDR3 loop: CASSAPGIAYEQYF. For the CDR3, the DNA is TGTGCCAGCAGCGCCCCGGGGATAGCCTACGAGCAGTACTTC.